The present TCR beta chain was sequenced within a study of cytomegalovirus exposure and HLA in healthy donors (dated by TCRdb to about 2017). At the level of the whole study: In an earlier analysis of under 600 of the donors, 276 Gb of sequence data and about 110 million unique TCR beta sequences from 180 million or so T cells were reported. An early release covering some 640 HLA-typed donors comprised approximately 290 gigabases of sequencing data and tens of millions of unique TCR sequences. Among the roughly 400 genotyped donors, around 81% belonged to the genetic ancestry cluster associated with self-reported Caucasian donors. The study was designed to test whether signatures of past pathogen exposure could be identified by cataloging public T cell receptors. The T cell repertoires of some 670 subjects were profiled by immunosequencing and related to cytomegalovirus serostatus. A separate validation cohort of over 95 different subjects was used in addition to the approximately 610-subject first cohort. High-throughput TCR immunosequencing, statistical association of individual TCRs with disease status, and machine learning were combined to predict cytomegalovirus infection status. To study patterns of TCR occurrence, a later analysis re-analyzed previously published TCR beta repertoires from 666 donors and added high-resolution HLA genotyping. Rather than drawing on any new phenotypic data, the later analysis identified candidate immune exposures from TCR beta sequences and the way those sequences occurred across donors. An earlier analysis of fewer than 700 of the donors applied high-throughput TCR beta sequencing to assess whether each TCR beta V gene segment acted as functional or pseudogenic. Donor age, sex, ethnicity and CMV serostatus were collected together with the repertoire data. A later genetic analysis took genome-wide SNP genotypes for about 55% of the 666 donors and used that subset as a discovery cohort. Every discovery cohort repertoire had been produced on one sequencing platform. Both class I and class II loci were covered by HLA typing, at four-digit resolution. Typing coverage varied by locus: about 620-640 donors for A, B, C, DRB1 and DQB1; roughly 520 for DQA1; over 600 for DPA1; around 490 for DPB1. Roughly five DR-DQ haplotypes were treated as single units for association and clustering because of strong linkage in the cohort. Among 398 genotyped donors of the cohort, an average of approximately 240,000 unique TCR beta nucleotide sequences were sequenced per donor, around 20% of them non-productive.

The cysteine opens and the phenylalanine closes a CDR3 of 16 amino acids. Only the CDR3 part of the read is kept: 48 bases, read in frame from the first base. After removal of 4 bases from V and 3 bases from J, the junction retains 6 bases not matched to a gene. As encoded in the germline V gene (reference sequence), CDR1 is LNHDA while CDR2 is SQIVND. Libraries were built with the immunoSEQ multiplex PCR assay. The multiplex PCR relied on a mix of 60 forward primers for TCR Vbeta segments and 13 reverse primers for TCR Jbeta segments. Amplification of the CDR3 region of rearranged TCR beta genes was performed with a multiplex PCR assay on genomic DNA. On the Illumina HiSeq System, the amplified TCR beta libraries were sequenced as 87-base-pair reads. The authors' analysis ran thus. A later analysis counted approximately 84 million unique TCR beta chains across the 700 or so repertoires, and roughly 10 million of these chains were shared by at least two donors. A nearest-neighbor algorithm error-corrected the raw reads and collapsed the reads into unique sequences, merging closely related sequences to remove PCR and sequencing errors. CDR3 sequences were aligned to IMGT reference sequences to assign V, D and J gene segments. For a sequence to be retained, a match of at least six nucleotides to both a V gene segment and a J gene segment was required. Rearrangements were classified as productive when the CDR3 lacked stop codons and remained in frame with V and J, and all other rearrangements were classified as non-productive. CDR3 was defined by IMGT convention, running from the second conserved V-encoded cysteine to the conserved J-encoded phenylalanine. The earlier analysis of 500 to 600 of the donors excluded sequences that lacked an unambiguous match to a single V gene segment. An earlier analysis of about 590 of the donors classified V segments as functional when productive rearrangements were above 56.7% and as segregating when the standard deviation between donors was above 5%. To diagnose cytomegalovirus status from the catalog of TCR beta chain sequences, a statistical classification framework was built. V and J gene assignment, in a later analysis, came from comparing TCR nucleotide sequences with IMGT/GENE-DB human TR gene sequences. A later analysis assigned CDR3 sequences and most-parsimonious VDJ recombination scenarios with the TCRdist pipeline. In a later analysis, each TCR beta chain was defined by its CDR3 amino acid sequence together with its V-gene family, and reads without a unique V-gene family were excluded. A later analysis removed several hundred highly shared, low-generation-probability nucleotide sequences to deal with suspected cross-contamination and a sequencing artifact. For each public chain, a later analysis derived a clonal expansion index from normalized ranks of inferred template counts within each repertoire. Generation probabilities in a later analysis came from a VDJ recombination model fitted to out-of-frame rearrangements, and those results were checked against IGoR. Hypergeometric tests were used in a later analysis to score TCR-TCR, TCR-HLA and TCR-CMV co-occurrence, with a repertoire-size bias correction applied to the TCR pairs. In a later analysis, false discovery rates were estimated by permuting HLA or CMV assignments 20 times. In a later analysis, co-occurring TCRs were grouped using DBSCAN, and TCRdist sequence similarity was added for clustering within HLA-allele-positive subsets. Repertoires with fewer than 30,000 or more than 120,000 public chains were left out of co-occurrence clustering, as were about 5 repertoires with anomalous nucleotide sharing. TCRdb provides this immuneACCESS table in a form limited to in-frame rearrangements. Some clones are lacking; in checked studies, under half of them reflect an unresolved V gene, and why the rest are absent is not known. The DNA gave D and trimming, while V, J and clone size come from that table. The sample contains approximately 64,000 clones, roughly 80% of them found a single time. The ten largest clones capture approximately 5.4% of the sample.

Overall results and qualifications from the work: Linkage disequilibrium might explain the correlated functional status among segregating V segments, but an unknown experimental factor could not be excluded. Approximately 18 rarely observed V segments, including chromosome 9 orphons, were excluded from the earlier analysis of a few hundred of the donors because counts were too low. In a later analysis, HLA-associated TCR beta chains were found to be more clonally expanded and to have lower generation probabilities than equally common non-associated chains. The presence/absence analyses assumed that sequencing depth was roughly uniform across donors, and that assumption may not be true. When HLA alleles, especially DR and DQ, strongly co-occurred, TCR associations were difficult to assign to individual alleles. In a later genetic analysis, fewer N-insertions in productive TCRs were reported among donors in an Asian-associated ancestry cluster than the approximately 630-donor mean. The authors suggested that the approach could potentially be generalized to other disease states and immunological phenotypes. The study listed 150 to 200 TCR beta chains as associated with cytomegalovirus. In vitro tests confirmed that a few of the cytomegalovirus-associated TCR beta chains recognize cytomegalovirus antigens. In both the original and validation cohorts, the classifier was reported to diagnose cytomegalovirus status with high specificity and sensitivity. Broadly in line with IMGT annotations, most TCR beta V segments showed up in productive rearrangements about 90% or about 30% of the time in an earlier analysis of some 590 of the donors. A later analysis found that TCR association rates varied across HLA loci, with DRB1 alleles showing the most associated TCRs and HLA-C alleles the fewest. A further reported finding was that TCR beta sequences accurately predicted the HLA-A and HLA-B alleles for most subjects in the first cohort. Across donors, most TCR sequences were observed very rarely, whereas some public TCRs were present in many individuals. A cluster of highly shared sequence variants was judged likely to be a technical artifact of the sequencing pipeline. In this cohort, only TCR beta chains were sequenced, and detectable features were limited by the absence of alpha or paired-chain data. The only immune exposure information available for the cohort was CMV serostatus. In a later genetic analysis, a missense DCLRE1C variant was associated with V-gene and J-gene trimming of TCR beta chains, and the association was replicated in an independent cohort. The 87-base-pair reads could not distinguish some IMGT-functional V segments, including TRBV6-2 and TRBV6-3, so those segments were excluded. In a later analysis, several top co-occurrence clusters were reported to appear linked to parvovirus B19, influenza, CMV and Epstein-Barr virus. Specific HLA alleles were associated with 18,000 or so TCR beta sequences at a false discovery rate of 0.05 in a later analysis. Because HLA typing was unavailable for some donors at each locus, only the typed subset was used in association tests. In a later analysis, most CMV-associated TCR beta chains were found to appear HLA-restricted, with HLA associations seemingly driven largely by CMV exposure.

Comments on this clone: This clone's antigen is unknown. No base-level quality is on record; no much larger clone is a single base apart.

The cohort consisted of 666 healthy bone marrow donors. Cohort members were all nominally healthy when sampled, although unrecorded immune exposures were likely present. The donor tested CMV seropositive, placing the donor among the 289 seropositive members of the cohort. A peripheral blood sample was collected from each donor, and TCR beta sequencing was performed on peripheral blood mononuclear cells. Genomic DNA extraction from the blood cell samples was performed with the Qiagen DNeasy Blood Extraction Kit. The TCR originated in a male donor in good health and CMV-seropositive. Here the chain combines TRBV19 and TRBJ2-3; 11 junctional bases match TRBD2. The sample consisted of PBMCs. The CDR3 corresponds to CASSTLLAGATDTQYF. The bases read TGTGCCAGTAGTACCTTACTAGCGGGGGCGACAGATACGCAGTATTTT. Supplemented by the reference TRBV19 and TRBJ2-3 proteins around the CDR3, the complete variable domain is DGGITQSPKYLFRKEGQNVTLSCEQNLNHDAMYWYRQDPGQGLRLIYYSQIVNDFQKGDIAEGYSVSREKKESFPLTVTSAQKNPTAFYLCASSTLLAGATDTQYFGPGTRLTVL.